This record looks at one T cell receptor beta chain sequence and its context. This receptor's antigen is unknown. Base qualities are not recorded, but no much larger clone differs from it by a single base. Separate from the roughly 650-subject first cohort, the validation cohort of over 90 subjects was the group to which the donors belonged. This entry belongs to a study of cytomegalovirus exposure and HLA in healthy donors (dated 2017 in TCRdb). General notes on the study: The 700 or so repertoires of the first cohort and the approximately 130 validation repertoires were produced on the same platform, according to a later analysis. The study aimed to test whether signatures of past pathogen exposure could be identified by cataloging public T cell receptors. Along with the roughly 670-subject first cohort, a separate validation cohort of more than 90 different subjects was used. The study combined high-throughput TCR immunosequencing, statistical association of individual TCRs with disease status, and machine learning to predict cytomegalovirus infection status.

Results the study describes overall, beyond this receptor: The validation cohort had no HLA typing available for a later analysis, so co-occurrence within that cohort was assessed over all 110 or so repertoires. Of the cluster scores, roughly 95% were above 0 in a later analysis, which found that TCRs clustered in the first cohort also tended to co-occur in the roughly 130 validation repertoires. Most TCR sequences were seen in very few donors, while some public TCRs were found in many individuals. A total of 150 to 200 TCR beta chains were listed by the study as associated with cytomegalovirus. The classifier was reported to diagnose cytomegalovirus status with high specificity and sensitivity in both the original cohort and the validation cohort. The authors suggested that the approach could potentially be extended to other disease states and immunological phenotypes. In vitro tests confirmed that a few of the cytomegalovirus-associated TCR beta chains recognize cytomegalovirus antigens.

Looking up the germline V gene yields CDR1 SGHTA and CDR2 FQGNSA. Deletion took 1 base off V and 5 bases off J, with a span of 11 bases between the germline ends. The CDR3 has 14 amino acids, counting the end cysteine and phenylalanine. Here the CDR3 DNA is all that survives: 42 bases in frame from base 1. The library was prepared using the immunoSEQ multiplex PCR assay. The original methods were these. A statistical classification framework was developed to diagnose cytomegalovirus status using the catalog of TCR beta chain sequences. The source is immuneACCESS, and TCRdb retained only in-frame sequences with V and J called. Part of the clones is not carried over; for the studies checked, unresolved V genes explain less than half of this, and the remainder is unexplained. That table furnishes V, J and clone size, whereas the DNA furnished D and trimming. For this sample the table gives around 300,000 clones, of which over 75% were detected only once. The ten largest clones take up around 0.9% of the sample.

The sequence links TRBV7-2 to TRBJ1-1, with the identity of the D gene unclear. The receptor's source is a woman under 30 in good health and CMV-seronegative. The sequencing sample was made of PBMCs. CDR3 sequence: CASSLGTRRTEAFF. The DNA is as follows: TGTGCCAGCAGCTTAGGTACTAGGAGGACTGAAGCTTTCTTT.